Below are 27 T cell receptor beta chains sequenced from a single sample in a study of shared clonotypes between healthy human individuals. TCRdb's copy holds only in-frame clones and misses some; the assay was immunoSEQ multiplex PCR. The sample holds some 450,000 clones, approximately 80% seen once. The sequencing input was PBMCs. The receptor source for this set is a woman between 35 and 50 years old in good health. Some clones in this sample may be carry-over from other donors' samples.

This clone has a single count. This rearrangement joins TRBV9 to TRBJ2-5, with D perhaps TRBD2 (6 bases). Germline V CDR1 and CDR2: SGDLS, YYNGEE. V was trimmed by 0 bases and J by 7 bases, leaving 13 bases between them. The CDR3 sequence is 14 residues long. DNA for the CDR3: TGTGCCAGCAGCGTAGACCTCCTCGGGGGGACCCAGTACTTC. This gives the protein CASSVDLLGGTQYF.

The rearrangement links TRBV21-1 to TRBJ2-1; TRBD2 is taken as the D call from the table, unchecked against the DNA. TRBV21-1 is a recognized pseudogene. The CDR3 has 17 amino acids. The CDR3 DNA sequence: TGTGCCAGCAGCCCCCCGGGGAGCGGGCCAGAAACGGGGAAGCAGTTCTTC. This gives the protein CASSPPGSGPETGKQFF.

The V gene is TRBV6-1, the J gene TRBJ1-1; D possibly corresponds to TRBD1 (6 bases). V gave up 4 bases and J gave up 1 base, with 10 bases separating them. Germline loops: CDR1 MNHNS, CDR2 SASEGT. The CDR3 runs 14 residues. CDR3 protein: CASSGAQGNTEAFF. The CDR3 region has the DNA TGTGCCAGCAGTGGAGCACAGGGGAACACTGAAGCTTTCTTT.

V is TRBV4-2 and J is TRBJ2-7; 12 bases are shared with TRBD2. The CDR3 sequence is 16 residues long. From germline, CDR1 is LGHNA and CDR2 YNFKEQ. The junction had 8 bases not matched to a gene; V was cut back by 1 base and J by 7 bases. The CDR3 DNA follows: TGTGCCAGCAGCCAAGGACTAGCGGGAGCTCGGGGAGAGCAGTACTTC. As protein: CASSQGLAGARGEQYF.

This clone showed up just a few times. The V and J genes are TRBV30 and TRBJ2-5, with a weak D call TRBD2 (6 bases). The germline CDR1 and CDR2 sequences are GTSNPN and SVGIG (reference sequence). This CDR3 spans 11 amino acids. With 5 bases removed from V and 5 bases from J, the gap between germline ends came to 9 bases. CDR3 sequence (DNA): TGTGCCTGGCAGCTAGCGGAGACCCAGTACTTC. It yields the protein CAWQLAETQYF.

The chain combines TRBV30 with TRBJ1-1, with 7 bases that match TRBD1. Germline CDR1 and CDR2: GTSNPN and SVGIG (reference sequence). CDR3 length: 15 amino acids. The V and J ends lost 0 bases and 1 base, in that order; junction bases with no gene match: 5. For the CDR3, the DNA is TGTGCCTGGAGTGTAAGCCGACAGGGGAACACTGAAGCTTTCTTT. Translation: CAWSVSRQGNTEAFF.

In its sample, this clone was seen once. The rearrangement joins TRBV12-5 to TRBJ2-2; D is unresolved. Germline V gene data show CDR1 as LGHNT and CDR2 as FRNRAP. Trimming removed 2 bases from V and 5 bases from J, with 12 bases in between. This CDR3 comprises 15 residues. The CDR3 reads CASGLNPGRTGELFF. In DNA form, the CDR3 reads TGTGCTAGTGGTTTGAACCCCGGACGGACCGGGGAGCTGTTTTTT.

The DNA for the CDR3 is TGTGCCAGCCGACCGGGACAGGCCTATGGCTACACCTTC. It is translated as CASRPGQAYGYTF. This chain joins TRBV7-2 and TRBJ1-2, with 8 bases lining up with TRBD1. The CDR3 has 13 amino acids. The ends lost 8 bases at V and 4 bases at J; junction bases unmatched: 6. The germline V gene has CDR1 SGHTA and CDR2 FQGNSA.

Here the CDR3 reads CASSVGPIQETQYF. In DNA form, the CDR3 reads TGTGCCAGCAGCGTAGGGCCGATACAAGAGACCCAGTACTTC. V and J are TRBV9 and TRBJ2-5; unclear D gene. The germline V gene encodes CDR1 SGDLS and CDR2 YYNGEE. V was pared by 0 bases and J by 2 bases, with 8 bases between. CDR3 length: 14 amino acids.

The chain couples TRBV29-1 to TRBJ2-7; 10 bases agree with TRBD2. V shed 6 bases and J 2 bases; nucleotides not matched to a gene: 7. Looked up from germline, CDR1 is SQVTM and CDR2 is ANQGSEA. The CDR3 is made up of 14 amino acids. The CDR3: CSVAGLAATYEQYF. The CDR3 DNA sequence: TGCAGCGTGGCAGGACTAGCGGCTACCTACGAGCAGTACTTC.

The genes are TRBV10-2 and TRBJ2-3, with 8 positions matching TRBD2. The CDR3 is made up of 16 amino acids. Germline V CDR1 and CDR2: WSHSY, SAAADI. V gave up 3 bases and J gave up 4 bases; unmatched junction bases: 9. Written as DNA, the CDR3 is TGCGCCAGCAGTGAAGGTCCGGGAGGGCCCTCAGATACGCAGTATTTT. Translation gives CASSEGPGGPSDTQYF.

This clone appeared once. Distinct nucleotide sequences in the sample also encode this CDR3. The rearrangement links TRBV28 to TRBJ2-7; 10 bases match TRBD2. J was trimmed by 4 bases and V by 3 bases; bases with no gene match: 3. Germline values: CDR1 MDHEN, CDR2 SYDVKM. The CDR3 is 14 residues long. DNA for the CDR3: TGTGCCAGCAGTTTGCTAGCGGGAGCTTACGAGCAGTACTTC. Encoded protein: CASSLLAGAYEQYF.

This chain connects TRBV11-2 to TRBJ2-5; 9 bases are a match to TRBD2. The germline V gene encodes CDR1 SGHAT and CDR2 FQNNGV. The CDR3 spans 15 residues. V shed 5 bases and J 4 bases; nucleotides not matched to a gene: 8. The CDR3 nucleotides read TGTGCCAGCAGCGCTTTAGCGGGAGCTGGAGAGACCCAGTACTTC. Translation: CASSALAGAGETQYF.

The chain employs TRBV9 and TRBJ2-3; D is perhaps TRBD1 (6 bases). The CDR3 sequence is 16 residues long. The V gene's germline CDR1 is SGDLS and CDR2 YYNGEE. The V and J ends lost 0 bases and 1 base respectively, with 12 bases between them. The CDR3 bases are TGTGCCAGCAGCGTAGAGGGGACAATAGGCACAGATACGCAGTATTTT. Its protein product is CASSVEGTIGTDTQYF.

The V call is TRBV2, the J call TRBJ1-4; D is uncertain. From germline, CDR1 is SNHLY and CDR2 FYNNEI. V lost 3 bases and J 8 bases, leaving 22 bases between the germline ends. This CDR3 is built from 17 residues. As DNA, the CDR3 is TGTGCCAGCAGTGATTTTCCCCGTTGGGGATATCGGGAAAAACTGTTTTTT. Its translation: CASSDFPRWGYREKLFF.

The V call is TRBV9, the J call TRBJ1-1, with 7 bases identical to TRBD1. Germline V gives CDR1 SGDLS, CDR2 YYNGEE. The CDR3 contains 17 residues. J lost 4 bases, V lost 0 bases, and 12 bases had no gene match. The CDR3 reads CASSVGGGGGASTEAFF. The CDR3 DNA reads as TGTGCCAGCAGCGTAGGAGGGGGAGGGGGCGCGTCCACTGAAGCTTTCTTT.

The chain recombines TRBV11-2 with TRBJ2-7, with D perhaps matching TRBD1 (5 bases). Germline lookup yields CDR1 SGHAT and CDR2 FQNNGV. Trimming removed 0 bases at V and 1 base at J, with 7 bases between. The length of the CDR3 is 14 residues. The CDR3: CASSLEGVSYEQYF. The CDR3 nucleotides are TGTGCCAGCAGCTTAGAAGGGGTTTCCTACGAGCAGTACTTC.

The chain carries TRBV27 and TRBJ2-7, with D maybe TRBD2 (7 bases). V was pared by 6 bases and J by 4 bases, with 13 bases between. The CDR3 loop spans 13 amino acids. Germline V CDR1 and CDR2: MNHEY, SMNVEV (reference sequence). The CDR3, as DNA: TGTGCCAGCAGGATCCGGGGGGCATACGAGCAGTACTTC. Translation: CASRIRGAYEQYF.

The J gene is TRBJ2-7, the V gene TRBV4-1, with TRBD2 matching over 8 bases. Trimming took 2 bases from V and 3 from J; bases not matched to a gene: 3. From germline, CDR1 is MGHRA and CDR2 YSYEKL. The CDR3 sequence is 14 residues long. The CDR3 here is CASSQPSGSYEQYF. In DNA form, the CDR3 reads TGCGCCAGCAGCCAACCGAGCGGGAGCTACGAGCAGTACTTC.

About this clone: Additional DNA sequences in this sample encode the identical CDR3. The CDR3 DNA sequence: TGCAGTGCTGTGGGTAACGAGCAGTACTTC. It codes for CSAVGNEQYF. The V and J genes are TRBV20-1 and TRBJ2-7; D remains unclear. CDR1 and CDR2 from the germline V gene are DFQATT and SNEGSKA (reference sequence). The CDR3 covers 10 residues. The V end was cut by 5 bases, the J end by 5 bases, with 7 bases between.

For this clone: The identical CDR3 is also encoded by other nucleotide sequences in the sample. The chain has TRBV28 and TRBJ2-1; D is possibly TRBD2 (6 bases). With 4 bases removed from V and 8 bases from J, the gap between germline ends came to 9 bases. The CDR3 is made up of 12 amino acids. Germline V gene data show CDR1 as MDHEN and CDR2 as SYDVKM. CDR3 nucleotides: TGTGCCAGCAGTTCGTCTAGCGATGAGCAGTTCTTC. It encodes CASSSSSDEQFF.

This clone was observed once. J is TRBJ2-7 and V is TRBV28; 8 nucleotides agree with TRBD2. Germline assignment: CDR1 MDHEN and CDR2 SYDVKM. The CDR3 extends over 15 amino acids. Germline trimming cut 5 bases from V and 4 bases from J; bases unmatched to any gene: 10. CDR3 region: CASSPGGRVAYEQYF. CDR3 sequence (DNA): TGTGCCAGCAGTCCGGGGGGGAGGGTGGCGTACGAGCAGTACTTC.

This clone has just one count. This sequence joins TRBV30 and TRBJ1-1; tentatively, D is TRBD1 (6 bases). CDR1 and CDR2 (germline): GTSNPN, SVGIG (reference sequence). The CDR3 runs to 13 residues. Trimming removed 2 bases at V and 1 base at J, with 8 bases between. CDR3 sequence reads: CAWSIGGNTEAFF. The CDR3 nucleotides read TGTGCCTGGAGTATAGGGGGGAACACTGAAGCTTTCTTT.

As to this clone: A far larger clone is just one base off, so this is likely a read error. V gene TRBV11-2 combines with J gene TRBJ2-5; no clear D gene. Trimming removed 3 bases at V and 2 bases at J, with 7 bases between. The germline V gene has CDR1 SGHAT and CDR2 FQNNGV. The CDR3 length is 13 residues. The CDR3 loop reads CASSFRNQETQYF. The CDR3, as DNA: TGTGCCAGCAGCTTTCGGAATCAAGAGACCCAGTACTTC.

The rearrangement joins TRBV6-5 to TRBJ1-1; D unresolved. This CDR3 spans 13 amino acids. Germline-derived CDR1 and CDR2 are MNHEY and SVGAGI. The V and J ends lost 6 bases and 1 base respectively, with 9 bases between them. Here the CDR3 reads CASSPDGNTEAFF. CDR3 bases: TGTGCCAGCAGCCCCGACGGGAACACTGAAGCTTTCTTT.

This chain connects TRBV28 to TRBJ1-3, with a possible D match to TRBD1 (6 bases). This CDR3 region has 15 residues. V was cut by 3 bases and J by 2 bases, with 11 bases left in between. In germline, CDR1 is MDHEN, CDR2 SYDVKM. Here the CDR3 reads CASSLNRVAGNTIYF. For the CDR3, the DNA is TGTGCCAGCAGTTTGAACAGGGTGGCTGGAAACACCATATATTTT.

This chain connects TRBV5-1 to TRBJ2-1, with TRBD2 matching 15 bases. The CDR3 length is 17 residues. V lost 4 bases to trimming and J lost 6 bases; unmatched junction nucleotides: 8. Germline values: CDR1 SGHRS, CDR2 YFSETQ. For the CDR3, the DNA is TGCGCCAGCAGCCCAGGGACTAGCGGGAGGACAACCAATGAGCAGTTCTTC. It is translated as CASSPGTSGRTTNEQFF.